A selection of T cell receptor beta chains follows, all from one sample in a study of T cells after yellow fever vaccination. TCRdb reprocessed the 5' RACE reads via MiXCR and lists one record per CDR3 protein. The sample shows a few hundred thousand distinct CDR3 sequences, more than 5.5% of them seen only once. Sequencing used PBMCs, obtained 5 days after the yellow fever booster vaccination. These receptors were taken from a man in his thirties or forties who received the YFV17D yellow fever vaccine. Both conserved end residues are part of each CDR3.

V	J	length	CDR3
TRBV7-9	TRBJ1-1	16	CASSFELTGVAGEAFF
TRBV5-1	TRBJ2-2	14	CASSLDRSPRELFF
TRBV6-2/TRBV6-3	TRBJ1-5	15	CASSYSRQSNQPQHF
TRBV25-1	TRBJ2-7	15	CASSEWGGHRYEQYF
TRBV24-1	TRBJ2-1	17	CATSDYKYSLIYNEQFF
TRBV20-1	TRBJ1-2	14	CSARGPTANYGYTF
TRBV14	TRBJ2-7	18	CASSLPIQTSGSRTEQYF
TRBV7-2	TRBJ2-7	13	CASSWGGLYEQYF
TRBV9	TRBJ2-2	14	CASTRLVGSGELFF
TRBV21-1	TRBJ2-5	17	CASSKVRGEGGQETQYF
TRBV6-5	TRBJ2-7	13	CASSVSVTYEQYF
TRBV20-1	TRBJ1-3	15	CSARDPRYSGNTIYF
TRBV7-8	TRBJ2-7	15	CASSLGQGRAYEQYF
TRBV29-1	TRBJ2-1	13	CSVGRDGYNEQFF
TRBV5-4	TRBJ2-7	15	CASSSRTLATYEQYF
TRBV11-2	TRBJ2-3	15	CASSVLAGGADTQYF
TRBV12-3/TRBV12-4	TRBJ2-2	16	CASNTLGQGISGELFF
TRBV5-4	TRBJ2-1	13	CASRGTSVDGQFF
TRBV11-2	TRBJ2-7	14	CASSSTDGSYEQYF
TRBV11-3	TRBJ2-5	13	CASSAGRAETQYF
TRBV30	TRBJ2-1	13	CAWSVTINNEQFF
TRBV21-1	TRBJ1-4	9	CARVWKLFF
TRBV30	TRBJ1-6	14	CAWSTIYGNSPLHF
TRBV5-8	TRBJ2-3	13	CASSRLVTDTQYF
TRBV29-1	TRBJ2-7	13	CSATGEVSGEQYF
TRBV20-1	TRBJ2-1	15	CSARATPSSYNEQFF
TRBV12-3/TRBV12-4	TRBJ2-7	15	CASSPGLAGTYEQYF
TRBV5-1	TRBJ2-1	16	CASSFDLDRGVYEQFF
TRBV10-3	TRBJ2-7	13	CAIRTFSSYEQYF
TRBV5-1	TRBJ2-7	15	CASSLEPGSAYEQYF
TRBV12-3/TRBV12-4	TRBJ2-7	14	CASNGGWGAYEQYF